The 27 T cell receptor beta chains below were found in one sample sequenced in a study of naive and memory T cell subsets. The beta constant-region primer was an equimolar mix of two oligonucleotides covering TRBC1 and TRBC2. Using its own MiXCR run on the UMI-ligation and nested PCR reads, TCRdb lists one record per CDR3 protein. The sample records about 150,000 distinct CDR3 sequences, approximately 15% being singletons. Sequencing was done on a sample of naive CD4+ T cells from blood. The receptors originated from a human donor in good health.

This clonotype was detected a few times. The J gene is TRBJ2-1, the V gene TRBV5-1, with 7 bases aligning to TRBD1. Trimming took 2 bases from V and 7 from J; bases not matched to a gene: 6. Germline CDR1 and CDR2: SGHRS and YFSETQ. The CDR3 covers 14 residues. CDR3 sequence: CASSLRGLTNEQFF. In DNA form, the CDR3 reads TGCGCCAGCAGCTTAAGGGGGCTTACAAATGAGCAGTTCTTC.

The V gene is TRBV7-2, the J gene TRBJ2-5, with D possibly being TRBD1 (5 bases). This CDR3 is built from 14 residues. The germline CDR1 and CDR2 sequences are SGHTA and FQGNSA. The V and J ends lost 5 bases and 4 bases respectively, with 14 bases between them. The CDR3 protein is CASSPWAGRETQYF. DNA of the CDR3: TGTGCCAGCAGCCCCTGGGCAGGGCGAGAGACCCAGTACTTC.

This clonotype was detected ten times or more. The rearrangement joins TRBV29-1 to TRBJ2-5; TRBD2 matches at 9 bases. Germline loops: CDR1 SQVTM, CDR2 ANQGSEA. Germline trimming cut 6 bases from V and 5 bases from J; bases unmatched to any gene: 10. The CDR3 sequence is 14 residues long. The CDR3 DNA is TGCAGCGTGACGGCAGGGGCGGGAGGGGAGACCCAGTACTTC. Encoded protein: CSVTAGAGGETQYF.

The chain combines TRBV27 with TRBJ1-1; D remains unclear. Between the trimmed V and J ends, which lost 5 bases and 3 bases, there was a span of 10 bases. This CDR3 is built from 13 residues. Germline V CDR1 and CDR2: MNHEY, SMNVEV (reference sequence). CDR3 DNA: TGTGCCAGCAGTGCCAATGGCGACACTGAAGCTTTCTTT. Protein sequence: CASSANGDTEAFF.

This chain uses TRBV29-1 with TRBJ2-7; 9 bases are shared with TRBD1. The CDR3 contains 12 residues. Germline V CDR1 and CDR2: SQVTM, ANQGSEA. Trimming cost V 6 bases and J 5 bases; bases outside gene matches: 5. CDR3 DNA sequence: TGCAGCGTACCGGGACAGGGTCACGAGCAGTACTTC. Protein product: CSVPGQGHEQYF.

As DNA, the CDR3 is TGCAGTGCCAGACAGATCTACGAGCAGTACTTC. This sequence encodes CSARQIYEQYF. This chain joins TRBV20-1 and TRBJ2-7, with D maybe TRBD1 (5 bases). The CDR3 contains 11 residues. The V end lost 6 bases, the J end lost 3 bases, and 9 bases lay between the germline ends. Germline V gene data show CDR1 as DFQATT and CDR2 as SNEGSKA (reference sequence).

The CDR3 sequence is CSARITGGGDTQYF. Written as DNA, the CDR3 is TGCAGTGCTAGAATAACAGGGGGTGGAGATACGCAGTATTTT. The V call is TRBV20-1, the J call TRBJ2-3; 8 bases line up with TRBD1. With 2 bases clipped from V and 5 bases from J, the junction kept 6 bases outside the gene matches. The CDR3 runs to 14 residues. Germline CDR1 is DFQATT and CDR2 is SNEGSKA (reference sequence).

V is TRBV25-1 and J is TRBJ1-2, with 7 bases fitting TRBD1. CDR1 and CDR2 from the germline V gene are MGHDK and SYGVNS. Losses at the gene ends were 1 base for V and 9 bases for J; bases not matched to a gene: 2. The CDR3 spans 12 residues. The CDR3 region has the DNA TGTGCCAGCAGTGAATCAGGGGGAAGCTACACCTTC. Encoded protein: CASSESGGSYTF.

The CDR3 coding sequence is TGTGCCAGCAGTTCGTGGACTAGCGCGAACACCGGGGAGCTGTTTTTT. Protein sequence: CASSSWTSANTGELFF. The V call is TRBV28, the J call TRBJ2-2; 9 bases match TRBD2. Trimming took 4 bases from V and 0 from J; bases not matched to a gene: 3. The CDR3 runs to 16 residues. Germline CDR1 reads MDHEN; CDR2 reads SYDVKM. Full variable domain (missing parts from reference TRBV28 and TRBJ2-2): DVKVTQSSRYLVKRTGEKVFLECVQDMDHENMFWYRQDPGLGLRLIYFSYDVKMKEKGDIPEGYSVSREKKERFSLILESASTNQTSMYLCASSSWTSANTGELFFGEGSRLTVL.

This clonotype was found a few times. The CDR3 DNA is TGTGCCAGCAGACTACCGGAGACAGGTAACAATGAGCAGTTCTTC. This gives the protein CASRLPETGNNEQFF. The V gene is TRBV6-6, the J gene TRBJ2-1, with D possibly being TRBD1 (6 bases). The V end lost 6 bases, the J end lost 5 bases, and 17 bases lay between the germline ends. This CDR3 region has 15 residues. CDR1 and CDR2 from the germline V gene are MNHNY and SVGAGI (reference sequence).

The chain joins TRBV25-1 to TRBJ2-7; the D gene is possibly TRBD2 (5 bases). Germline CDR1 is MGHDK and CDR2 is SYGVNS. V gave up 8 bases and J gave up 2 bases, with 13 bases separating them. CDR3 length equals 13 residues. The DNA for the CDR3 is TGTGCCAGCGGCCGTTTAGCGACCTACGAGCAGTACTTC. Translation gives CASGRLATYEQYF.

The chain employs TRBV5-1 and TRBJ2-2; D gene ambiguous. Germline CDR1 is SGHRS and CDR2 is YFSETQ. The CDR3 consists of 13 residues. V lost 4 bases and J lost 7, with 11 bases in between. CDR3 amino acids: CASSLLQGGELFF. The CDR3 coding sequence is TGCGCCAGCAGCCTTCTTCAAGGCGGGGAGCTGTTTTTT. Together with reference TRBV5-1 and TRBJ2-2, the CDR3 gives the full variable domain: KAGVTQTPRYLIKTRGQQVTLSCSPISGHRSVSWYQQTPGQGLQFLFEYFSETQRNKGNFPGRFSGRQFSNSRSEMNVSTLELGDSALYLCASSLLQGGELFFGEGSRLTVL.

The chain uses TRBV2 and TRBJ1-5, with a weak D call TRBD1 (5 bases). Looked up from germline, CDR1 is SNHLY and CDR2 is FYNNEI. The germline V and J ends were trimmed by 3 bases and 1 base, with 13 bases remaining between them. The length of the CDR3 is 16 residues. CDR3 amino acids: CASSEDWGVSNQPQHF. For the CDR3, the DNA is TGTGCCAGCAGTGAGGATTGGGGGGTCAGCAATCAGCCCCAGCATTTT. The variable domain in full, completed from reference TRBV2 and TRBJ1-5, reads EPEVTQTPSHQVTQMGQEVILRCVPISNHLYFYWYRQILGQKVEFLVSFYNNEISEKSEIFDDQFSVERPDGSNFTLKIRSTKLEDSAMYFCASSEDWGVSNQPQHFGDGTRLSIL.

This clonotype has ten or more counts. This chain uses TRBV10-3 with TRBJ2-1; D ambiguous. CDR1 and CDR2 (germline): ENHRY, SYGVKD. This CDR3 has 12 residues. Trimming cost V 2 bases and J 10 bases, with 9 bases left between them. CDR3 in amino acids: CAISELRAEQFF. The CDR3 coding sequence is TGTGCCATCAGTGAGCTACGAGCGGAGCAGTTCTTC.

This chain connects TRBV21-1 to TRBJ2-2; the table names TRBD2, a call not compared with the DNA. TRBV21-1 is a known pseudogene. The CDR3 has 16 residues. CDR3 protein: CASSKGSPENTGELFF. The CDR3 coding sequence is TGTGCCAGCAGCAAAGGAAGTCCAGAGAACACCGGGGAGCTGTTTTTT.

This clonotype was detected only a few times. The V call is TRBV10-3, the J call TRBJ1-2; TRBD1 aligns across 7 bases. The CDR3 runs 15 residues. Germline CDR1 and CDR2: ENHRY and SYGVKD. V was clipped by 8 bases and J by 0 bases; unmatched bases: 9. The CDR3 spells CAIAPTGDPNYGYTF. The CDR3 DNA follows: TGTGCCATCGCACCTACAGGGGACCCTAACTATGGCTACACCTTC.

This clonotype was counted many times. The chain uses TRBV7-3 and TRBJ2-3, with D possibly TRBD2 on 6 matching bases. The CDR3 is 14 residues long. V was trimmed by 8 bases and J by 2 bases, leaving 14 bases between them. Looked up from germline, CDR1 is SGHTA and CDR2 is FQGTGA. Written as DNA, the CDR3 is TGTGCCAGCGCCGGAGGGCAGAACACAGATACGCAGTATTTT. This sequence encodes CASAGGQNTDTQYF.

V and J are TRBV20-1 and TRBJ1-6; tentative D call: TRBD1 (5 bases). V was trimmed by 5 bases and J by 5 bases, leaving 10 bases between them. Germline assignment: CDR1 DFQATT and CDR2 SNEGSKA (reference sequence). This CDR3 is built from 13 residues. CDR3 sequence: CSAPGRNNSPLHF. The DNA of the CDR3 is TGCAGTGCTCCGGGACGGAATAATTCACCCCTCCACTTT.

The table lists this clonotype with a few counts. This chain links TRBV7-8 with TRBJ2-3, with D maybe TRBD1 (6 bases). The ends were cut back, 2 bases at V and 5 bases at J, with 17 bases in the middle. Germline V gene lookup returns CDR1 SGHVS and CDR2 FQNEAQ. CDR3 length: 16 amino acids. The DNA of the CDR3 is TGTGCCAGCAGCTTAATCCGGGCAGGGGTTGGAGATACGCAGTATTTT. Translating it yields CASSLIRAGVGDTQYF.

The chain recombines TRBV12-3 or TRBV12-4 with TRBJ2-2; 7 bases match TRBD2. V was pared by 11 bases and J by 4 bases, with 10 bases of the junction left unmatched. This CDR3 contains 14 residues. The CDR3 protein is CAVLWRELTGELFF. The CDR3 region has the DNA TGTGCCGTCCTCTGGCGGGAGCTCACCGGGGAGCTGTTTTTT.

This clonotype was observed a handful of times. V and J are TRBV10-1 and TRBJ1-1, with 9 bases lining up with TRBD1. Trimming cost V 1 base and J 3 bases; bases outside gene matches: 9. Looked up from germline, CDR1 is WNHNN and CDR2 is SYGVQD (reference sequence). This CDR3 contains 17 residues. DNA of the CDR3: TGCGCCAGCAGTGAGTACCGGGACAGGGTCGTCGACACTGAAGCTTTCTTT. This translates into CASSEYRDRVVDTEAFF.

This clonotype was observed a handful of times. This chain uses TRBV18 with TRBJ1-2; D ambiguous. The CDR3 contains 14 residues. V lost 3 bases to trimming and J lost 4 bases, with 12 bases between them. CDR1 KGHSH and CDR2 LQKENI come from the germline V gene. The CDR3 coding sequence is TGTGCCAGCTCACCTTCTGGCCTGACCTATGGCTACACCTTC. This translates into CASSPSGLTYGYTF.

In this sample, this clonotype turned up a few times. The chain joins TRBV5-6 to TRBJ2-5; D is perhaps TRBD2 (5 bases). The CDR3 runs 15 residues. The germline V gene has CDR1 SGHDT and CDR2 YYEEEE. Trimming shortened V by 3 bases and J by 1 base, and 13 bases separated the two germline ends. The CDR3 bases are TGTGCCAGCAGCTCCCCGGGAACCTCCCAAGAGACCCAGTACTTC. Its translation: CASSSPGTSQETQYF.

In its sample, this clonotype was seen a few times. CDR3 loop: CAILKASGRLHEQFF. For the CDR3, the DNA is TGTGCCATCCTTAAAGCGAGCGGGAGGTTGCATGAGCAGTTCTTC. The V gene is TRBV6-2 or TRBV6-3, the J gene TRBJ2-1, with 9 bases fitting TRBD2. Germline loops: CDR1 MNHEY, CDR2 SVGEGT. The J segment lost 8 bases and the V segment lost 10 bases, leaving 15 bases of the junction unmatched. The CDR3 contains 15 residues.

The gene calls are TRBV20-1 and TRBJ2-7; D gene ambiguous. Germline V lookup: CDR1 DFQATT, CDR2 SNEGSKA (reference sequence). V lost 0 bases and J 1 base, leaving 7 bases between the germline ends. The length of the CDR3 is 13 residues. As DNA, the CDR3 is TGCAGTGCTAGAGAGGGCGGATCCTACGAGCAGTACTTC. It yields the protein CSAREGGSYEQYF.

This chain uses TRBV7-9 with TRBJ2-2; D gene ambiguous. Trimming took 7 bases from V and 1 from J, leaving 10 bases between them. The CDR3 runs to 14 residues. Germline V CDR1 and CDR2: SEHNR, FQNEAQ (reference sequence). This chain's CDR3 is CASKFGLNTGELFF. The CDR3, as DNA: TGTGCCAGCAAGTTCGGGCTGAACACCGGGGAGCTGTTTTTT.

The genes are TRBV7-2 and TRBJ2-5, with D possibly being TRBD1 (6 bases). This CDR3 is 16 amino acids long. Germline CDR1 is SGHTA and CDR2 is FQGNSA. V lost 5 bases and J lost 4, with 20 bases in between. The CDR3 coding sequence is TGTGCCAGCAGCCCCATGCAGGGCAGGGGCGGAGAGACCCAGTACTTC. Translation gives CASSPMQGRGGETQYF.